The sequence of this T cell receptor (beta chain) was determined in a study of Ad26.COV2.S vaccination and SARS-CoV-2 variants. Study results and caveats: Marked by substantial breadth, spike-specific CD8+ and CD4+ T cell responses were reportedly seen after vaccination.

Regarding treatment: around 19 received Ad26.COV2.S at low or high dose, single or two shots; about 5 received placebo; per-sample allocation not given. Samples came from day 63 after the first vaccine or placebo injection. An Ad26 vector that expressed Wuhan-strain SARS-CoV-2 spike constituted the vaccine. In germline, CDR1 is LGHDT, CDR2 YNNKEL (reference sequence). V gave up 2 bases and J gave up 1 base, with 17 bases separating them. The CDR3 covers 17 residues. For this clone: Its target is not known.

Sequencing used immunoSEQ multiplex PCR; TCRdb keeps in-frame clones, though not all of them. Seen here are about 390,000 clones, about 88% observed once, and the top ten hold 3.5%. This TCR came from a person between 18 and 60 years old who received the Ad26.COV2.S COVID-19 vaccine or a placebo. The sequences come from peripheral blood, collected in a trial of Ad26.COV2.S vaccine versus placebo. The rearrangement links TRBV3-1 (or the pseudogene TRBV3-2) to TRBJ2-5, with a weak D call TRBD1 (6 bases). CDR3 coding DNA: TGTGCCAGCAGCCAATCCTCCGGACAGACTTTCCAAGAGACCCAGTACTTC. Protein product: CASSQSSGQTFQETQYF.